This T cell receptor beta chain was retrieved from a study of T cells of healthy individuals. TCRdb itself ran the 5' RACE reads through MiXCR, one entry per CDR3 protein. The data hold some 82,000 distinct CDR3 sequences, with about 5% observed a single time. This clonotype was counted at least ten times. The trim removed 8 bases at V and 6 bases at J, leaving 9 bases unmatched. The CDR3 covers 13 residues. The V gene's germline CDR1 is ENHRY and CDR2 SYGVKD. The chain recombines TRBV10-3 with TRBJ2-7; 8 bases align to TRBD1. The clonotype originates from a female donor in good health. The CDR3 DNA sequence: TGTGCCATCGCACGGACAGGGCTAGGCGAGCAGTACTTC. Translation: CAIARTGLGEQYF.